What follows are 12 T cell receptor beta chains derived from one specimen sequenced in a study of OX40 agonist ivuxolimab in advanced cancers. Measured with immunoSEQ multiplex PCR; TCRdb has only the in-frame clones, and not every one. The top ten clones hold about 2.7% of a sample with 55,000 to 85,000 clones, roughly 90% of them seen once. Sequencing was performed on CD4+ or CD8+ T cells sorted from blood, taken in a trial of the OX40 agonist ivuxolimab. These receptors were collected from an adult with an advanced solid tumor such as melanoma, head and neck, liver or kidney cancer.

The V call is TRBV5-4, the J call TRBJ1-2; 7 positions match TRBD1. The ends lost 6 bases at V and 4 bases at J; junction bases unmatched: 15. CDR1 is SGHNT, CDR2 YYREEE, per germline (reference sequence). The CDR3 has 16 residues. Here the CDR3 DNA reads TGTGCCAGCACCTACCTAGAGGCAGGGGGAGGCTATGGCTACACCTTC. Translating it yields CASTYLEAGGGYGYTF.

V is TRBV9 and J is TRBJ2-5; 11 positions agree with TRBD2. Germline-derived CDR1 and CDR2 are SGDLS and YYNGEE. Germline trimming cut 0 bases from V and 3 bases from J; bases unmatched to any gene: 7. This CDR3 has 17 residues. DNA of the CDR3: TGTGCCAGCAGCGTAGGGGCTAGCGGGGGGTCAAAAGAGACCCAGTACTTC. Encoded protein: CASSVGASGGSKETQYF.

This clone has more than one count but fewer than ten. The chain couples TRBV6-6 to TRBJ1-5; 8 bases align to TRBD1. In germline, CDR1 is MNHNY, CDR2 SVGAGI (reference sequence). V lost 7 bases and J lost 4; bases outside the gene matches: 6. The CDR3 extends over 14 amino acids. The chain's CDR3 is CASTTTGGNQPQHF. CDR3 DNA: TGTGCCAGCACCACAACAGGGGGGAATCAGCCCCAGCATTTT.

In its sample, this clone was seen once. One end of the junction fails to match germline, which may point to a read error. This sequence joins TRBV6-1 and TRBJ2-7; the match to TRBD1 covers 10 bases. The CDR3 runs 15 residues. The germline gives CDR1 MNHNS, CDR2 SASEGT. CDR3: CASSGGTGAKYGQYF. CDR3 nucleotides: TGTGCCAGCAGTGGGGGGACAGGGGCAAAGTACGGGCAGTACTTC.

The chain recombines TRBV6-6 with TRBJ1-5; no reliable D call. The V gene's germline CDR1 is MNHNY and CDR2 SVGAGI (reference sequence). Trimming removed 7 bases at V and 1 base at J, with 11 bases between. The CDR3 has 14 residues. The CDR3 coding sequence is TGTGCCAGCAACCTGCGAGGGAGCAATCAGCCCCAGCATTTT. Its protein product is CASNLRGSNQPQHF.

V and J are TRBV5-1 and TRBJ2-7; D call uncertain. CDR1 SGHRS and CDR2 YFSETQ come from the germline V gene. The V and J ends lost 4 bases and 2 bases respectively, with 16 bases between them. The CDR3 loop spans 15 amino acids. As DNA, the CDR3 is TGCGCCAGCAGCCCCCTCCAGCTGCAAACCTACGAGCAGTACTTC. It yields the protein CASSPLQLQTYEQYF. Full variable domain (outside the CDR3, taken from reference TRBV5-1 and TRBJ2-7): KAGVTQTPRYLIKTRGQQVTLSCSPISGHRSVSWYQQTPGQGLQFLFEYFSETQRNKGNFPGRFSGRQFSNSRSEMNVSTLELGDSALYLCASSPLQLQTYEQYFGPGTRLTVT.

The chain employs TRBV21-1 and TRBJ2-7; TRBD2, the table's D call, was not compared with the DNA. TRBV21-1 counts as a pseudogene. The CDR3 is 14 residues long. CDR3 amino acids: CASTHGGRTFKEYF. CDR3 coding DNA: TGTGCCAGCACCCACGGGGGGAGGACGTTTAAGGAGTACTTC.

The chain recombines TRBV5-8 with TRBJ2-5, with D perhaps TRBD1 or TRBD2 (5 bases each). The CDR3 is 11 amino acids. V was shortened by 6 bases and J by 5 bases, with 8 bases between the two germline ends. Germline CDR1 reads SGHTS; CDR2 reads YDEGEE. This CDR3 is CASTWGETQYF. In DNA, the CDR3 is TGTGCCAGCACTTGGGGGGAGACCCAGTACTTC.

The V call is TRBV11-3, the J call TRBJ2-1, with D perhaps TRBD2 (7 bases). Germline V CDR1 and CDR2: SGHNT, YENEEA. V lost 3 bases, J lost 8 bases, and 11 bases lay in between. The CDR3 totals 13 residues. CDR3 sequence (DNA): TGTGCCAGCAGCTTGGGGGGGCTGGATGAGCAGTTCTTC. Protein: CASSLGGLDEQFF. Full variable domain (missing parts from reference TRBV11-3 and TRBJ2-1): EAGVVQSPRYKIIEKKQPVAFWCNPISGHNTLYWYLQNLGQGPELLIRYENEEAVDDSQLPKDRFSAERLKGVDSTLKIQPAELGDSAVYLCASSLGGLDEQFFGPGTRLTVL.

The rearrangement links TRBV6-6 to TRBJ1-5; possibly TRBD1 for D (6 bases). V was pared by 6 bases and J by 2 bases, with 17 bases between. CDR3 length: 16 amino acids. Per the germline V gene, CDR1 is MNHNY and CDR2 is SVGAGI (reference sequence). The CDR3 DNA follows: TGTGCCAGCAGCCCCGGGAGGGGGGGAGGCAATCAGCCCCAGCATTTT. As protein: CASSPGRGGGNQPQHF.

This clone was found once. This rearrangement joins TRBV6-1 to TRBJ1-2; D uncertain. V was clipped by 2 bases and J by 8 bases, with 27 bases between them. Germline V gives CDR1 MNHNS, CDR2 SASEGT. This CDR3 spans 18 amino acids. CDR3 sequence reads: CASSEMFGVLASEAGYTF. CDR3 in DNA: TGTGCCAGCAGTGAAATGTTTGGGGTCCTCGCGTCGGAGGCGGGCTACACCTTC.

The chain employs TRBV7-9 and TRBJ1-4, with D perhaps TRBD1 (6 bases). The CDR3 length is 14 residues. CDR1 and CDR2 from the germline V gene are SEHNR and FQNEAQ (reference sequence). V lost 2 bases, J lost 6 bases, and 10 bases lay in between. In DNA form, the CDR3 reads TGTGCCAGCAGCTTAATGGGGGGCGATGAAAAACTGTTTTTT. Amino acid sequence: CASSLMGGDEKLFF.